This T cell receptor beta chain stems from a study of blood T cell repertoires in COVID-19 (dated by TCRdb to the early 2020s). Looking at the study overall: The collaborator samples originated in the United States, Italy and Spain and spanned the acute and convalescent phases of COVID-19. A freely available public database, intended as a resource for researchers studying the immune response to SARS-CoV-2, is where the repertoires were released. Deeply sampled blood TCRbeta repertoires from subjects exposed to, actively infected with, or recovered from COVID-19 were included in the dataset. The samples were drawn from the first 160 participants of the ongoing ImmuneRACE study and from over 950 subjects provided by 6 global collaborators. HLA class I and class II types, where available, came from metadata supplied by the sample provider rather than from assay-based typing. The prospective study material was composed of cDNA or gDNA derived from T cells, B-cell-depleted T cells, or PBMCs. A de-identified subject ID, COVID-19 status, age in years and sex were almost always included in the sample metadata. On the study overall, not on this receptor specifically: How much clinical and demographic metadata was included differed by source and by participant, and the metadata was provided uncurated.

Collaborating institutions collected whole blood in K2EDTA tubes following their own protocols. Collaborator samples were shipped for TCRbeta analysis as frozen whole blood, isolated PBMCs, or DNA extracted from either sample type. From cysteine to phenylalanine, the CDR3 is 13 amino acids long. This entry keeps only the CDR3 DNA: 39 bases, framed from base 1. From the germline V gene (reference sequence), CDR1 is LNHDA and CDR2 is SQIVND. The germline V end is reduced by 7 bases and the J end by 9 bases; junction bases left unmatched: 9. TCRbeta CDR3 regions were amplified from genomic DNA by means of the immunoSEQ Assay, a bias-controlled multiplex PCR. Per the original workflow: The number of nucleated cells in each sample was estimated by amplification of reference gene primers within the assay. Sequence reads were collapsed and filtered to measure the absolute abundance of every unique TCRbeta CDR3 rearrangement. For each sample, productive Simpson clonality was calculated as the square root of Simpson's diversity index across productive rearrangements. TCRdb took over this immuneACCESS table, retaining in-frame rearrangements with V and J assigned. Such tables are incomplete; in checked studies, under half of the missing clones stem from an unresolved V gene, and the remainder is unexplained. Clone size and the V and J calls come from that table; the DNA yielded D and trimming. The sample has some 150,000 clones on record, 75% to 90% of them singletons. The biggest ten clones account for about 2.5% of the sample.

A remark on this clone: The clone's antigen remains unknown. The input lacks base qualities; no much larger clone sits a single base away.

The sequence links TRBV19 to TRBJ2-1, with 7 bases matching TRBD1. The sample consisted of peripheral blood. This TCR was sampled from a woman in her sixties or seventies with acute or convalescent COVID-19. The sequenced DNA: TGTGCCAGTAAAATACAGGGGATTAGTGAGCAGTTCTTC. Its product reads: CASKIQGISEQFF.